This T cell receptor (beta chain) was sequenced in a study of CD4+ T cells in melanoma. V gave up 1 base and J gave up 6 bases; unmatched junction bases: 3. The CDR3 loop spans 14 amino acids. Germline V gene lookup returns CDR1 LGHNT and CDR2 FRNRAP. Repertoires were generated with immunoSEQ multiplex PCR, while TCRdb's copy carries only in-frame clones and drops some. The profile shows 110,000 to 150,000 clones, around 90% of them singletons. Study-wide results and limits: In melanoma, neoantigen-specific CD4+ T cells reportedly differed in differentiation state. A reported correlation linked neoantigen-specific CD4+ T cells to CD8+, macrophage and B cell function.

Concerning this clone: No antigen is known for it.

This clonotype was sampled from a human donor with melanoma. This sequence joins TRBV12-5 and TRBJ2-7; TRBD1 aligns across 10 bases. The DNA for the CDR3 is TGTGCTAGTGGTTTGGGACAGGGGGCATCCGAGCAGTACTTC. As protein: CASGLGQGASEQYF.